Each of the 9 T cell receptor beta chains below was sequenced from the same sample in a study of cytomegalovirus exposure and HLA in healthy donors. PCR primers comprised 60 Vbeta and 13 Jbeta primers. Data came from immunoSEQ multiplex PCR; TCRdb stores just in-frame clones and leaves some out. The sample yields under 75,000 clones, just under 75% seen once. Input material: PBMCs. Source of these receptors: a human donor in good health.

Comment on this clone: Other DNA variants within this sample encode the same CDR3. The V call is TRBV7-9, the J call TRBJ1-1, with a possible D match to TRBD1 (6 bases). CDR3 length: 13 amino acids. V was shortened by 3 bases and J by 2 bases, with 7 bases between the two germline ends. Germline V gene lookup returns CDR1 SEHNR and CDR2 FQNEAQ (reference sequence). CDR3 sequence: CASSLTGNTEAFF. The CDR3 bases are TGTGCCAGCAGCTTGACAGGAAACACTGAAGCTTTCTTT.

V usage is TRBV7-2 and J usage is TRBJ2-1; D perhaps matches TRBD1 (6 bases). The CDR3 covers 15 residues. The V and J ends lost 5 bases and 10 bases respectively, with 21 bases between them. CDR1 and CDR2 from the germline V gene are SGHTA and FQGNSA. In DNA form, the CDR3 reads TGTGCCAGCAGCGTGGGGTGGGGGCCGGTAGGCGAGCAGTTCTTC. Protein: CASSVGWGPVGEQFF.

V usage is TRBV5-1 and J usage is TRBJ2-7; 8 bases fit TRBD2. The CDR3 contains 15 residues. V lost 6 bases and J lost 3; bases outside the gene matches: 11. CDR1 is SGHRS and CDR2 is YFSETQ in the germline V gene. The CDR3 is CASNPGAGRDYEQYF. DNA of the CDR3: TGCGCCAGCAATCCAGGAGCCGGGAGGGACTACGAGCAGTACTTC.

The count of this clone is one. The J gene is TRBJ2-1, the V gene TRBV11-2, with 8 bases identical to TRBD1. Germline CDR1 is SGHAT and CDR2 is FQNNGV. J was trimmed by 12 bases and V by 0 bases; bases with no gene match: 4. CDR3 length: 13 amino acids. DNA of the CDR3: TGTGCCAGCAGCTTAGATAACGACAGGGGGCAGTTCTTC. Translated: CASSLDNDRGQFF.

The chain links TRBV12-2 to TRBJ2-7; TRBD2, the table's D call, was not compared with the DNA. TRBV12-2 is a pseudogene locus. CDR3 length: 13 residues. CDR3 sequence reads: CASRLVLVYEQYF. CDR3 DNA: TGTGCAAGTCGCTTAGTCCTAGTCTACGAGCAGTACTTC.

The CDR3 bases are TGTGCCAGCAGTTTCGGACAGGCCACTGAAGCTTTCTTT. This gives the protein CASSFGQATEAFF. This chain links TRBV7-9 with TRBJ1-1, with 7 positions matching TRBD1. The junction had 5 bases not matched to a gene; V was cut back by 6 bases and J by 4 bases. This CDR3 region has 13 residues. CDR1 and CDR2 (germline): SEHNR, FQNEAQ (reference sequence).

This clone turned up a few times. The chain employs TRBV6-5 and TRBJ2-1; 7 positions match TRBD2. Germline loops: CDR1 MNHEY, CDR2 SVGAGI. With V trimmed by 7 bases and J by 1 base, 7 bases remained unmatched. The CDR3 consists of 15 residues. The CDR3 is CASTLSGASYNEQFF. CDR3 coding DNA: TGTGCCAGCACCTTAAGCGGGGCTTCCTACAATGAGCAGTTCTTC.

This clone is medium-sized in the sample. This chain joins TRBV9 and TRBJ1-1; D not certain. Trimming removed 0 bases at V and 1 base at J, with 7 bases between. Germline assignment: CDR1 SGDLS and CDR2 YYNGEE. The CDR3 has 14 amino acids. The CDR3 coding sequence is TGTGCCAGCAGCGTAGCCGAGGGGAACACTGAAGCTTTCTTT. Translated, it gives CASSVAEGNTEAFF.

This clone was found once. The gene calls are TRBV5-4 and TRBJ2-2; TRBD1 is a possible D gene (6 bases). Deletions cut 0 bases from V and 1 base from J, with 7 bases between. This CDR3 is 15 amino acids long. Per germline, CDR1 SGHNT and CDR2 YYREEE (reference sequence). CDR3 sequence (DNA): TGTGCCAGCAGCTTGGGCAGGGGGAACACCGGGGAGCTGTTTTTT. It is translated as CASSLGRGNTGELFF.